This TCR beta chain was sequenced in a study of cytomegalovirus exposure and HLA in healthy donors. In the study overall: A later analysis reported the same platform for the 120 or so validation repertoires and the 666 first-cohort repertoires.

The method was immunoSEQ multiplex PCR; TCRdb's version includes in-frame clones alone and lacks a portion of them. The sample has around 95,000 clones, 85% seen once. The sample was PBMCs. The source is a man aged 18 to 29 in good health and CMV-seropositive.

CDR3 coding DNA: TGCGCCAGCAGCCCTCGACGGGGGGGTTACAATGAGCAGTTCTTC. Translated: CASSPRRGGYNEQFF. The rearrangement uses TRBV4-1 and TRBJ2-1; TRBD2 agrees at 8 bases. Trimming at V came to 4 bases and at J to 4 bases, leaving 6 bases not matched to a gene. The CDR3 runs 15 residues. Germline V lookup: CDR1 MGHRA, CDR2 YSYEKL.